A single TCR beta chain is shown here with its context. Its antigen specificity is not known. No base quality information exists; no much larger clone differs at one position. The cohort comprised around 690 healthy bone marrow donors. All cohort members were sampled while nominally healthy, although unrecorded immune exposures were likely present. The donor was CMV seropositive and belonged to the group of over 250 seropositive cohort members. A peripheral blood sample was provided by each donor, and peripheral blood mononuclear cells were used for TCR beta sequencing. The Qiagen DNeasy Blood Extraction Kit was used to extract genomic DNA from the blood cell samples. These data are taken from a study of cytomegalovirus exposure and HLA in healthy donors (dated by TCRdb to about 2017). For the study in its entirety: An earlier analysis of some 600 of the donors reported about 280 Gb of sequence data and 117 million unique TCR beta sequences obtained from 150 million to 200 million T cells. Across 398 genotyped donors of the cohort, an average of about 220,000 unique TCR beta nucleotide sequences per donor were sequenced, and roughly 20% of those sequences were non-productive. Along with the approximately 620-subject first cohort, a separate validation cohort of about 110 different subjects was used. Roughly five DR-DQ haplotypes were treated as single units for association and clustering because of strong linkage in the cohort. The genetic ancestry cluster associated with self-reported Caucasian donors included 81% of the approximately 410 genotyped donors. A later analysis re-examined previously published TCR beta repertoires from more than 550 donors and added high-resolution HLA genotyping to investigate patterns of TCR occurrence. Rather than using new phenotypic data, the later analysis identified candidate immune exposures from TCR beta sequences and from how often those sequences occurred across donors. Every discovery cohort repertoire had been produced on one sequencing platform. Donor age, sex, ethnicity and CMV serostatus were compiled alongside the repertoire data. In a later genetic analysis, genome-wide SNP genotypes for about 65% of the 666 donors were used, and that subset was treated as a discovery cohort. Using immunosequencing, the study profiled T cell repertoires from 500 to 800 subjects and related those repertoires to cytomegalovirus serostatus. Both class I and class II loci were covered by HLA typing, at four-digit resolution. The study aimed to test whether cataloging public T cell receptors could reveal signatures of past pathogen exposure. An earlier analysis of around 540 of the donors applied high-throughput TCR beta sequencing to assess whether each TCR beta V gene segment acted as functional or pseudogenic. Typing coverage differed by locus: A, B, C, DRB1 and DQB1 were typed in about 629-640 donors, DQA1 in 522, DPA1 in roughly 590, and DPB1 in 472. Roughly 320 gigabases of sequencing data and tens of millions of unique TCR sequences made up an early release that covered under 750 HLA-typed donors. High-throughput TCR immunosequencing, statistical association of individual TCRs with disease status, and machine learning were combined to predict cytomegalovirus infection status.

Compared with germline, V lacks 2 bases and J lacks 8 bases; bases without a gene match: 6. The CDR3 spans 14 residues, from the cysteine through the phenylalanine. The only DNA kept is the CDR3, 42 bases in frame from the first base. The germline V gene gives CDR1 as SGHTS and CDR2 as YDEGEE. The library was prepared using the immunoSEQ multiplex PCR assay. The multiplex PCR relied on a mix of 60 forward primers for TCR Vbeta segments and 13 reverse primers for TCR Jbeta segments. The CDR3 region of rearranged TCR beta genes was amplified from genomic DNA by a multiplex PCR assay. On the Illumina HiSeq System, the amplified TCR beta libraries were sequenced as 87-base-pair reads. On the study's bioinformatics: Across the 700 or so repertoires, a later analysis counted 60 million to 90 million unique TCR beta chains, approximately 10 million of which were shared by at least two donors. Raw reads were error-corrected and collapsed into unique sequences with a nearest-neighbor algorithm that merged closely related sequences to remove PCR and sequencing errors. V, D and J gene segments were assigned by aligning CDR3 sequences to IMGT reference sequences. For a sequence to be retained, a match of at least six nucleotides to both a V gene segment and a J gene segment was required. A rearrangement counted as productive if the CDR3 had no stop codons and remained in frame with V and J, and every other rearrangement counted as non-productive. Following IMGT convention, CDR3 was defined as the stretch from the second conserved V-encoded cysteine up to the conserved J-encoded phenylalanine. The earlier analysis of fewer than 700 of the donors excluded sequences that lacked an unambiguous match to a single V gene segment. In an earlier analysis of 587 of the donors, a V segment was called functional when productive rearrangements were above 56.7%, and segregating when the standard deviation between donors exceeded 5%. A statistical classification framework was built for diagnosing cytomegalovirus status from the catalog of TCR beta chain sequences. A later analysis assigned V and J genes by comparing TCR nucleotide sequences with IMGT/GENE-DB human TR gene sequences. A later analysis assigned CDR3 sequences and most-parsimonious VDJ recombination scenarios with the TCRdist pipeline. In a later analysis, each TCR beta chain was defined by its CDR3 amino acid sequence together with its V-gene family, and reads lacking a unique V-gene family were excluded. As a way to deal with suspected cross-contamination and a sequencing artifact, a later analysis dropped more than 500 nucleotide sequences that were highly shared and had low generation probability. For each public chain, a later analysis derived a clonal expansion index from normalized ranks of inferred template counts within each repertoire. Generation probabilities in a later analysis came from a VDJ recombination model fitted to out-of-frame rearrangements, and those results were checked against IGoR. A later analysis scored TCR-TCR, TCR-HLA and TCR-CMV co-occurrence with hypergeometric tests, applying a repertoire-size bias correction to TCR pairs. False discovery rates were estimated in a later analysis by permuting HLA or CMV assignments 20 times. In a later analysis, co-occurring TCRs were grouped with DBSCAN, and TCRdist sequence similarity was added when clustering was performed within HLA-allele-positive subsets. Repertoires with fewer than 30,000 or more than 120,000 public chains, plus five repertoires with anomalous nucleotide sharing, were excluded from co-occurrence clustering. The immuneACCESS repertoire file appears here via TCRdb, limited to in-frame rearrangements. These files lack a portion of the clones; in checked studies, under half of the deficit traces to unresolved V genes, and the cause of the others is not known. The DNA gave D and trimming, while V, J and clone size come from that table. The sample contains tens of thousands of clones, 72% of them found a single time. In total, the top ten clones hold over 10% of the sample.

The paper as a whole reports these results and caveats: A later genetic analysis reported fewer N-insertions in productive TCRs among donors in an Asian-associated ancestry cluster than the roughly 720-donor mean. The presence/absence analyses assumed that sequencing depth was roughly uniform across donors, and that assumption may not be true. In an earlier analysis of about 600 of the donors, most TCR beta V segments appeared in productive rearrangements about 87% or about 30% of the time, broadly matching IMGT annotations. In a later analysis, HLA-associated TCR beta chains showed more clonal expansion and lower generation probabilities than non-associated chains that were equally common. Some IMGT-functional V segments, including TRBV6-2 and TRBV6-3, could not be told apart with the 87-base-pair reads, so those segments were excluded. At a false discovery rate of 0.05, a later analysis linked some 17,000 TCR beta sequences to specific HLA alleles. While some public TCRs were present in many individuals, most TCR sequences turned up only very rarely across donors. A further reported finding was that TCR beta sequences accurately predicted the HLA-A and HLA-B alleles for most subjects in the first cohort. A later analysis found that most CMV-associated TCR beta chains appeared HLA-restricted, with HLA associations seemingly driven largely by CMV exposure. In a later analysis, several top co-occurrence clusters were reported to appear linked to parvovirus B19, influenza, CMV and Epstein-Barr virus. A cluster of highly shared sequence variants was judged likely to be a technical artifact of the sequencing pipeline. When HLA alleles, especially DR and DQ, strongly co-occurred, attributing TCR associations to individual alleles was difficult. The classifier was reported to diagnose cytomegalovirus status with high specificity and sensitivity in both the original cohort and the validation cohort. According to a later analysis, TCR association rates differed among HLA loci, with DRB1 alleles showing the most associated TCRs and HLA-C alleles showing the fewest. In vitro tests confirmed that a few of the cytomegalovirus-associated TCR beta chains recognize cytomegalovirus antigens. V-gene and J-gene trimming of TCR beta chains was associated with a missense DCLRE1C variant in a later genetic analysis, and the association was replicated in an independent cohort. According to the authors, the approach could potentially be generalized to other disease states and immunological phenotypes. The study listed 150 to 200 TCR beta chains as associated with cytomegalovirus. For the cohort, immune exposure information was limited to CMV serostatus. Linkage disequilibrium might explain the correlated functional status among segregating V segments, but an unknown experimental factor could not be excluded. Some 16 rarely observed V segments, including chromosome 9 orphons, were excluded from the earlier analysis of approximately 500 of the donors because counts were too low. Because some donors lacked HLA typing at each locus, the association tests relied only on the typed subset. The cohort was sequenced for TCR beta chains only, and without alpha or paired-chain data the features that could be detected were limited.

Specimen: PBMCs. This receptor was taken from a middle-aged woman in good health and CMV-seropositive. The sequence links TRBV5-8 to TRBJ1-2; TRBD1 lines up with 10 middle nucleotides. CDR3 loop: CASSFPGTGDGYTF. Here is the DNA: TGTGCCAGCAGCTTCCCCGGGACAGGGGACGGCTACACCTTC. The CDR3 plus the reference TRBV5-8 and TRBJ1-2 genes for the other parts give the full variable domain: EAGVTQSPTHLIKTRGQQATLRCSPISGHTSVYWYQQALGLGLQFLLWYDEGEERNRGNFPPRFSGRQFPNYSSELNVNALELEDSALYLCASSFPGTGDGYTFGSGTRLTVV.